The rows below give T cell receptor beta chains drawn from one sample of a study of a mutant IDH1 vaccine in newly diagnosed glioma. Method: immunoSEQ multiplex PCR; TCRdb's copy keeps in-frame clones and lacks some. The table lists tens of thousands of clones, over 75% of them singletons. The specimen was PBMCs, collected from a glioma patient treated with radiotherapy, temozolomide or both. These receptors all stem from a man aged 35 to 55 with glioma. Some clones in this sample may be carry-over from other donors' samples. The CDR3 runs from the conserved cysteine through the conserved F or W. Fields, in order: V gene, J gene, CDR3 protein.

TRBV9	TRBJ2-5	CASSASGGYQETQYF
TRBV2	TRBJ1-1	CASRTEQGSTEAFF
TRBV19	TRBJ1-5	CASSIGTAGNQPQHF
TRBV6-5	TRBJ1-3	CASSYSGSTGDTIYF
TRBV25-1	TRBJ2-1	CASSVIAFSEQFF
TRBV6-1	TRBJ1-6	CASGTADNSPLHF
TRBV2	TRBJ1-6	CASSAGGYNSPLHF
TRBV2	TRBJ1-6	CASRGDTGTSGSPLHF
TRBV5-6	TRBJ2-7	CASSSPRDGSYEQYF
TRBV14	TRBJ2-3	CASSHTSGGDTQYF
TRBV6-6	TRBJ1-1	CASRPGQDPSGAFF
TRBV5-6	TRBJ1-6	CASSLRDVNSPLHF
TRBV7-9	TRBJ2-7	CASSFGGSAYEQYF
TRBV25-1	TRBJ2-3	CASTLKVRSDSSTDTQYF
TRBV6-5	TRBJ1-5	CATDRGQGNQPQHF
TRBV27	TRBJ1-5	CASSLVGQPQHF
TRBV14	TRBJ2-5	CASSQALGSGASQYF
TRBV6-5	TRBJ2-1	CASSYSIENNEQFF
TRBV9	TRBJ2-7	CASSPQGGEQYF
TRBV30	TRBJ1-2	CAWGYGYTF
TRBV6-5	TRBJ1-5	CASSFGPDSNQPQHF
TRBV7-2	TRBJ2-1	CASSLQRGGRGEQFF
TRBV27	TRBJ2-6	CASSLSRSSGANVLTF
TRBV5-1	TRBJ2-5	CASSTQTEFQETQYF
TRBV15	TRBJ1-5	CATANNDTHRNQPQHF
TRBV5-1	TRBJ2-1	CASSLSGPGYNEQFF
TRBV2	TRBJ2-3	CASSRDYTDTQYF
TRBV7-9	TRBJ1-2	CASSPGQFSYGYTF
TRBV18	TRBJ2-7	CASTLTNPAGGEQYF
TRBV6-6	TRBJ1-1	CASSYPPSDEAFF
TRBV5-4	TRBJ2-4	CASSGGGVEAKNIQYF
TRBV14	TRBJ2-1	CASSQEGWASGFHNEQFF
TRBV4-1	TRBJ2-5	CASSQGQGVETQYF
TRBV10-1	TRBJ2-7	CASSESRTGYRYF
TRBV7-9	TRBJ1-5	CASSLGGYSNQPQHF
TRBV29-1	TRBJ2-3	CSVARGGTDTQYF
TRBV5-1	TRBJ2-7	CASSLPKTGGEQYF
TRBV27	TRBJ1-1	CASSFRGPGTEAFF
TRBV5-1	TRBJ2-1	CASSTEQFF
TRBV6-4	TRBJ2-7	CASSEGPEATYEQYF
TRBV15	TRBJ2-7	CATSRMLTTGGNEQYF
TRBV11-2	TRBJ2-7	CASSLVWERASGTYEQYF
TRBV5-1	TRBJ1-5	CASSLVGDSNQPQHF
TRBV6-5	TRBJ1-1	CASSYEGGGAFF
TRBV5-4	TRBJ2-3	CASSDQGASRDTQYF
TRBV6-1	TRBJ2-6	CASSPLSGANVLTF
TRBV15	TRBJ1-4	CATSRDTSAGKYEKLFF
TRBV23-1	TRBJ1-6	CASPPGTANNSPLHF
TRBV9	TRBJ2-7	CASSVGSGGAEEQYF
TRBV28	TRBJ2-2	CASSRGRNRNTGELFF